Listed here is a single T cell receptor (beta chain). PCR involved 60 Vbeta and 13 Jbeta primers. Profiled with immunoSEQ multiplex PCR; TCRdb holds only in-frame clones, not every one. The table lists more than 90,000 clones, 60% to 75% of them singletons. The sample originates from a study of cytomegalovirus exposure and HLA in healthy donors. Germline-derived CDR1 and CDR2 are SNHLY and FYNNEI. J gave up 4 bases and V 4 bases, and 6 bases lay outside the gene matches. This CDR3 region has 15 residues. The sequencing input was PBMCs. This chain joins TRBV2 and TRBJ2-5; 10 bases agree with TRBD2. The TCR originated in a middle-aged man in good health and CMV-seronegative. The CDR3 sequence: CASSVASGSGETQYF. CDR3 coding DNA: TGTGCCAGCAGTGTGGCTAGCGGGAGTGGAGAGACCCAGTACTTC.